A selection of T cell receptor beta chains follows, all from one sample in a study of blood T cell repertoires in COVID-19. The method was immunoSEQ multiplex PCR; TCRdb's version includes in-frame clones alone and lacks a portion of them. This sample carries approximately 380,000 clones, just over 90% of them seen once, and the ten largest clones take roughly 0.9%. Sequenced material: PBMCs or T cells enriched from blood (not recorded which). The receptors shown here come from a woman aged 40-49 years who had been exposed to COVID-19. The conserved cysteine and the conserved F or W are not part of the CDR3 here. Each record gives: V gene, J gene, CDR3 protein.

TRBV7-3	TRBJ1-3	ASSIDRAAGNTIY
TRBV10-1	TRBJ2-2	ASSESGGVGELF
TRBV24-1	TRBJ2-7	ATSDPPGEQY
TRBV9	TRBJ1-2	ASSVGRTDRANYGYT
TRBV19	TRBJ2-2	ASHLSGSSGELF
TRBV11-2	TRBJ2-3	ASSFRGGRTDTQY
TRBV7-3	TRBJ2-5	ASSLTGTGAFKTQY
TRBV19	TRBJ1-1	ATGQGANTEAF
TRBV9	TRBJ1-2	ASSVEGDRVWRGYT
TRBV6-2/TRBV6-3	TRBJ2-3	ASSYRRGRTDTQY
TRBV6-6	TRBJ2-1	ASSPRTSGASSYNEQF
TRBV3-1/TRBV3-2	TRBJ1-3	ASSPRQGQKLIGNTIY
TRBV6-6	TRBJ1-5	ASSQGANQPQH
TRBV29-1	TRBJ1-5	SAGQGNQPQH
TRBV18	TRBJ1-4	ASSPRTTGINEKLF
TRBV18	TRBJ2-5	ASSPLPREETQY
TRBV5-5	TRBJ1-5	ASSLDPRQPQH
TRBV6-4	TRBJ1-5	ASSTGLFDQPQH
TRBV5-4	TRBJ2-1	ASSVGPSGAV
TRBV27	TRBJ2-7	ASSFLGTGQQEQY
TRBV5-4	TRBJ2-1	ASSAGQGYNEQF
TRBV5-5	TRBJ1-5	ASSFDSTNQPQH
TRBV6-6	TRBJ2-3	ASLPRGHSTDTQY
TRBV29-1	TRBJ2-1	SVEGLAASSYNEQF
TRBV7-9	TRBJ1-2	ASSPLAHGYT
TRBV29-1	TRBJ1-2	SAETGLVYT
TRBV2	TRBJ2-7	ASGGAGGRFSEQY
TRBV5-4	TRBJ2-3	ASSPNGVIITDTQY
TRBV19	TRBJ2-7	ASSMTRTYEQY
TRBV7-9	TRBJ2-1	ASSDRDSTYNEQF
TRBV24-1	TRBJ2-5	ATSRDRGETQY
TRBV6-5	TRBJ2-1	ASSTRQGLSGEQF
TRBV30	TRBJ1-1	AWSPPSLLGTEAF
TRBV21-1	TRBJ1-1	ASSKGGHVNTEAF
TRBV3-1/TRBV3-2	TRBJ2-7	ASSQSRGLGGEQY
TRBV5-6	TRBJ2-7	ASRQPGQGVHEQY
TRBV5-4	TRBJ1-1	ASSPPVGGGTEAF
TRBV7-8	TRBJ1-1	ASSLWDRGAF
TRBV7-2	TRBJ2-3	ASSLDIRFTDTQY
TRBV12-5	TRBJ2-1	ASASWGVYNEQF
TRBV5-1	TRBJ1-2	ASSLDLGRLTGGYGYT
TRBV7-9	TRBJ1-1	ASSLGGQGARAF
TRBV12-3/TRBV12-4	TRBJ2-2	ASSLRGGELF
TRBV21-1	TRBJ2-5	ASSKGLAGGETQY
TRBV5-1	TRBJ2-7	ASIERQSSYEQY
TRBV19	TRBJ1-5	ASSPSHTGGGQPQH
TRBV13	TRBJ1-4	ASSGSAGEKLF
TRBV18	TRBJ1-3	ASSPRLQGVDSGNTIY
TRBV20-1	TRBJ2-6	SASTGTVGSGANVLT
TRBV24-1	TRBJ2-1	ATSDFHPPLKLSYNEQF
TRBV19	TRBJ1-1	ASSAPGVIPEAF
TRBV4-3	TRBJ2-3	ASSQEERTAGYTDTQY
TRBV29-1	TRBJ2-5	SVVGLGETQY
TRBV11-2	TRBJ2-7	ASSLPGQASYEQY